This is a list of T cell receptor beta chains from one sample in a study of cytomegalovirus exposure and HLA in healthy donors. Clones were sequenced by immunoSEQ multiplex PCR, and TCRdb holds only the in-frame ones, with some missing. The sample's table shows around 200,000 clones. The specimen was PBMCs. Every receptor here comes from a young woman in good health and CMV-seropositive. The CDR3 runs from the conserved cysteine through the conserved F or W. D genes are given only for firm matches.

>TRBJ1-3|TRBV30|NA
TGTGCCTGTGGACAGCTCGGGGCGGGCACCATATATTTT
CACGQLGAGTIYF
>TRBJ2-5|TRBV11-2|NA
TGTGCCAGCAGCTTTCTCCCGGGTGACCCCCGGGAGACCCAGTACTTC
CASSFLPGDPRETQYF
>TRBJ2-1|TRBV19|NA
TGTGCCAGTAGTATGTGGGGAGCGGGCTCCTACAATGAGCAGTTCTTC
CASSMWGAGSYNEQFF
>TRBJ1-5|TRBV29-1|NA
TGCAGCGTTGAAGCTGTGGGGGGTCAGCCCCAGCATTTT
CSVEAVGGQPQHF
>TRBJ2-2|TRBV2|TRBD2
TGTGCCAGCGGACTAGCGGCCACCGGGGAGCTGTTTTTT
CASGLAATGELFF
>TRBJ2-7|TRBV13|NA
TGTGCCAGCAGGCCCTGGGGAGGCAGGGTGGGCGAGCAGTACTTC
CASRPWGGRVGEQYF
>TRBJ1-5|TRBV10-2|NA
TGCGCCAGCAGGGACAGCCAGCCCCAGCATTTT
CASRDSQPQHF
>TRBJ2-1|TRBV2|NA
TGTGCCAGCAGCCAGGAGTATGGGGGGTGGGCGTTCTTC
CASSQEYGGWAFF
>TRBJ1-2|TRBV2|NA
TGTGCCAGCAGGGAGTGGCCAGGGCATGGCTACACCTTC
CASREWPGHGYTF
>TRBJ1-1|TRBV7-6|NA
TGTGCCAGCAGCTTAGAAATCTCGGGGGGCGGTAGTGAGGCTTTCTTT
CASSLEISGGGSEAFF
>TRBJ2-7|TRBV7-8|TRBD1
TGTGCCAGCAGCCCGCACAGGGGTGTCGACCTCCAGCAGTACTTC
CASSPHRGVDLQQYF
>TRBJ2-3|TRBV5-4|TRBD2
TGTGCCAGCAGGGAGGGACTAGCGACAGATACGCAGTATTTT
CASREGLATDTQYF
>TRBJ2-3|TRBV19|TRBD1
TGTGCCAGTAGTAAGACAGGGAACACAGATACGCAGTATTTT
CASSKTGNTDTQYF
>TRBJ2-7|TRBV5-4|TRBD2
TGTGCCAGCAGCCCCCCCGGACTAGCGGGAGCCGGCGAGCAGTACTTC
CASSPPGLAGAGEQYF
>TRBJ2-5|TRBV29-1|TRBD2
TGCAGCGCGCGGGGGGGTTGGGAGACCCAGTACTTC
CSARGGWETQYF
>TRBJ2-7|TRBV2|NA
TGTGCCAGCACCATAGAGAGGCTAGTTTTTAGCTTC
CASTIERLVFSF
>TRBJ2-7|TRBV10-3|NA
TGTGCCATCAGTGAGTCCAGTTACGAGCAGTACTTC
CAISESSYEQYF
>TRBJ1-2|TRBV5-1|TRBD1
TGCGCCAGCAGCCCCCAGGGGGATGGCTACACCTTC
CASSPQGDGYTF
>TRBJ2-7|TRBV6-5|TRBD1
TGTGCCAGCAGTTTCCGGGACAGGGGCTCCTACGAGCAGTACTTC
CASSFRDRGSYEQYF
>TRBJ2-1|TRBV5-1|NA
TGCGCCAGCAGCTCCGTACTACTGAGTGAGCAGTTCTTC
CASSSVLLSEQFF
>TRBJ2-3|TRBV9|NA
TGTGCCAGCAGCGCTAGACTAGGAGATACGCAGTATTTT
CASSARLGDTQYF
>TRBJ2-3|TRBV30|NA
TGTGCCTGGAGTAGAGTCGGGAACACAGATACGCAGTATTTT
CAWSRVGNTDTQYF
>TRBJ2-7|TRBV19|NA
TGTGCCACCCAAGGGGCCCAGGGCTCCTACGAGCAGTACTTC
CATQGAQGSYEQYF
>TRBJ2-7|TRBV5-4|TRBD2
TGTGCCAGCAGCGCGGGTGGACTAGCGGGAGGTGTCCCTCGGGAGCAGTACTTC
CASSAGGLAGGVPREQYF
>TRBJ2-1|TRBV5-5|TRBD1
TGTGCCAGCAGCGGGGCCGGGACAGGGAGGAATGAGCAGTTCTTC
CASSGAGTGRNEQFF
>TRBJ2-1|TRBV11-2|TRBD2
TGTGCCAGCAGCTACACCGGGACTAGTTACAATGAGCAGTTCTTC
CASSYTGTSYNEQFF
>TRBJ1-1|TRBV30|TRBD1
TGTGCCTGGGGACAGGCGAGTTACACTGAAGCTTTCTTT
CAWGQASYTEAFF
>TRBJ2-1|TRBV27|TRBD2
TGTGCCAGCAGTACTAGCGGGGGGGTGGTAAATGAGCAGTTCTTC
CASSTSGGVVNEQFF
>TRBJ1-4|TRBV6-5|NA
TGTGCCAGCAGTTCCTCAGCAGGGACATTAGGGGAAAAACTGTTTTTT
CASSSSAGTLGEKLFF
>TRBJ2-1|TRBV6-6|NA
TGTGCCAGCAGCTACGTATTAGGGCTAGCCGACAATGAGCAGTTCTTC
CASSYVLGLADNEQFF
>TRBJ2-5|TRBV5-1|NA
TGCGCCAGCAGCTTGGGCGGGATAAGGGAGACCCAGTACTTC
CASSLGGIRETQYF
>TRBJ2-3|TRBV5-1|NA
TGCGCCAGCAGCATAGGAGTCAGTGCAGATACGCAGTATTTT
CASSIGVSADTQYF
>TRBJ2-1|TRBV5-1|TRBD2
TGCGCCAGCAGCTTGGAGACTAGCGCGAGCTACAATGAGCAGTTCTTC
CASSLETSASYNEQFF
>TRBJ1-1|TRBV9|NA
TGTGCCAGCAGCGTACATGGGGAGATGAACACTGAAGCTTTCTTT
CASSVHGEMNTEAFF
>TRBJ2-2|TRBV6-4|NA
TGTGCCAGCAGTGACTCGAACAGGGTTACCGGGGAGCTGTTTTTT
CASSDSNRVTGELFF
>TRBJ2-2|TRBV9|TRBD2
TGTGCCAGCAGCGTATTGGCTAGCGGGGCGGGCGGGGAGCTGTTTTTT
CASSVLASGAGGELFF
>TRBJ2-3|TRBV11-2|NA
TGTGCCAGCAGCCCCGCGGTCACAGATACGCAGTATTTT
CASSPAVTDTQYF
>TRBJ2-2|TRBV19|NA
TGTGCCAGTAGTCCTGACAGCTTAAACACCGGGGAGCTGTTTTTT
CASSPDSLNTGELFF
>TRBJ2-1|TRBV4-1|NA
TGCGCCAGCAGCCAAGTACCGGCTCCTAGCTCCTACAATGAGCAGTTCTTC
CASSQVPAPSSYNEQFF
>TRBJ1-2|TRBV5-1|TRBD1
TGCGCCAGCTCTTATTGGTCGACAGGGGTGGAGATAGAGGGCTACACCTTC
CASSYWSTGVEIEGYTF
>TRBJ2-7|TRBV5-1|NA
TGCGCCAGCAGCTTGGGGCCGGGGTTCGGAGTTATCTACGAGCAGTACTTC
CASSLGPGFGVIYEQYF
>TRBJ2-4|TRBV14|NA
TGTGCCAGCAGCCCGGGGCGCGGGGAAAACATTCAGTACTTC
CASSPGRGENIQYF
>TRBJ1-2|TRBV7-6|NA
TGTGCCAGCAGTCCCGACAGTACTAACTATGGCTACACCTTC
CASSPDSTNYGYTF
>TRBJ2-1|TRBV11-2|TRBD2
TGTGCCAGCAGCCCCCTGCGGACTAGCGGAGTAAGCTCCTACAATGAGCAGTTCTTC
CASSPLRTSGVSSYNEQFF
>TRBJ1-1|TRBV15|TRBD1
TGTGCCACCAGCAGCCCAGGACAGGGGAACACTGAAGCTTTCTTT
CATSSPGQGNTEAFF
>TRBJ2-3|TRBV10-3|TRBD2
TGTGCCATCAAGCCGGGACTAGAATCGGATACGCAGTATTTT
CAIKPGLESDTQYF
>TRBJ1-1|TRBV5-6|NA
TGTGCCAGCAGCTTTTTGGACAGGAACACTGAAGCTTTCTTT
CASSFLDRNTEAFF
>TRBJ2-3|TRBV7-2|TRBD2
TGTGCCAGCAGCTCCCGACTAGCGGGAGTGCAAGATACGCAGTATTTT
CASSSRLAGVQDTQYF
>TRBJ1-2|TRBV5-6|TRBD1
TGTGCCAGCAGCCACGGGACAGGGGGTGGCTACACCTTC
CASSHGTGGGYTF
>TRBJ2-5|TRBV5-4|TRBD1
TGTGCCAGCAGCCTTCGGGGACAGGGGGCCGACTTC
CASSLRGQGADF
>TRBJ2-1|TRBV6-1|NA
TGTGCCAGCAGTGAAGCCGGGACACTTGGGAAGCAGTTCTTC
CASSEAGTLGKQFF
>TRBJ1-1|TRBV30|NA
TGTGCCTGGAGTTCGTTTGAGGTATTGGGCACTGAAGCTTTCTTT
CAWSSFEVLGTEAFF
>TRBJ2-1|TRBV19|NA
TGTGCCAGTAGTATAGACAGCTACAATGAGCAGTTCTTC
CASSIDSYNEQFF
>TRBJ2-1|TRBV6-9|NA
TGTGCCAAGAACCTCATGGGACACAACTACAATGAGCAGTTCTTC
CAKNLMGHNYNEQFF
>TRBJ2-5|TRBV11-3|TRBD2
TGTGCCAGCAGCTTATTTAGCGGGGGGGCCGGAGAGACCCAGTACTTC
CASSLFSGGAGETQYF